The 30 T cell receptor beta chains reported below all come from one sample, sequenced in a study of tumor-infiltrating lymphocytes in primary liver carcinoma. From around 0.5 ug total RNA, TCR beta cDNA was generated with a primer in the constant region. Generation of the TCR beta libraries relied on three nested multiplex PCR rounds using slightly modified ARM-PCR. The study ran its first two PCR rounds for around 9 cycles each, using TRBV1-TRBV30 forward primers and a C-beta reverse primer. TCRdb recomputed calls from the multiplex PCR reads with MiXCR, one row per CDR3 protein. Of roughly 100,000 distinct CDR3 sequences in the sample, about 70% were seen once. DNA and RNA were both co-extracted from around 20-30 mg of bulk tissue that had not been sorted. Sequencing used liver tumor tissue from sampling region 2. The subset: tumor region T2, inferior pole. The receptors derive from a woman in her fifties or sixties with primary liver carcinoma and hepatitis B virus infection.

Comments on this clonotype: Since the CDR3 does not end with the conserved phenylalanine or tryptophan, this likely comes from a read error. CDR3 region: CAWSVASRDTQYY. CDR3 nucleotides: TGTGCCTGGAGTGTAGCTAGCAGGGATACGCAGTATTAT. The rearrangement uses TRBV30 and TRBJ2-3; weak D call: TRBD2 (5 bases). Germline V gene sequence: CDR1 GTSNPN, CDR2 SVGIG (reference sequence). This CDR3 is built from 13 residues. V shed 0 bases and J shed 6 bases, with 10 bases lying between them.

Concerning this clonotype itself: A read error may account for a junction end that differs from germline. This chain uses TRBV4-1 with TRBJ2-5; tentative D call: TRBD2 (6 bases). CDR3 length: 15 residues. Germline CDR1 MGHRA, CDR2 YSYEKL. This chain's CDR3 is CARSQDRTNQETRYF. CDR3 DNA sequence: TGCGCCAGGAGCCAAGACCGGACTAATCAAGAGACCCGGTACTTC.

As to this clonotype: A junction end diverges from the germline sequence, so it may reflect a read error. CDR3 nucleotide sequence: TGTGCCAGCATCCAATTACGCGGGAGGGCGGGCACAGATACGCGGTATTTT. This translates into CASIQLRGRAGTDTRYF. The rearrangement links TRBV4-2 to TRBJ2-3; 9 bases line up with TRBD2. CDR3 length equals 17 residues. CDR1 and CDR2 from the germline V gene are LGHNA and YNFKEQ.

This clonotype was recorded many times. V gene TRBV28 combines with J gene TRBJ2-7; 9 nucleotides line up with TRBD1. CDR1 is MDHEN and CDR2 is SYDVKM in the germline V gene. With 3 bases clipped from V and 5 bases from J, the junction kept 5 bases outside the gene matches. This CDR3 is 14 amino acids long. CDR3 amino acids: CASSFRTGVDEQYF. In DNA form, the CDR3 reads TGTGCCAGCAGTTTCAGGACAGGGGTCGACGAGCAGTACTTC.

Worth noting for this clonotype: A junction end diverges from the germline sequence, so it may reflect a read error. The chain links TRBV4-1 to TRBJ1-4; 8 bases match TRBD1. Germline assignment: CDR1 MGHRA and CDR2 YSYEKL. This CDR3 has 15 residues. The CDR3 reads CASSQVSTGVEKLFF. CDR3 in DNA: TGCGCCAGCAGTCAAGTATCGACAGGGGTTGAAAAACTGTTTTTT.

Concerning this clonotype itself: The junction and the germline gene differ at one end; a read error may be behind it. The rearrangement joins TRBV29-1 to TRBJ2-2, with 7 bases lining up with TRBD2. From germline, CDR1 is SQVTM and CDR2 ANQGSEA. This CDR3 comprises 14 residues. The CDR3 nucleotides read TGCAGCGCCGCTCGGGGGGTCGGCCACGGGGAGCTCTTTTTT. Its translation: CSAARGVGHGELFF.

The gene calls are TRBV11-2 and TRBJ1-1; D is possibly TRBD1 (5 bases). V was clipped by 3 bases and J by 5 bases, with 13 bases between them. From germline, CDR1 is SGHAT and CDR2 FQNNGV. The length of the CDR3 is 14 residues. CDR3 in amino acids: CASSFRVTETEAFF. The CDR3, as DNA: TGTGCCAGCAGCTTCAGGGTTACGGAAACTGAAGCTTTCTTT.

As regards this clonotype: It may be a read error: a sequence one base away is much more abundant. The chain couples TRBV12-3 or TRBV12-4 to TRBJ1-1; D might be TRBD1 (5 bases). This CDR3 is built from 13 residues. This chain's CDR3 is CASRFPGNIEAFF. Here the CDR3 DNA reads TGTGCCAGCAGATTTCCAGGGAACATTGAAGCTTTCTTT.

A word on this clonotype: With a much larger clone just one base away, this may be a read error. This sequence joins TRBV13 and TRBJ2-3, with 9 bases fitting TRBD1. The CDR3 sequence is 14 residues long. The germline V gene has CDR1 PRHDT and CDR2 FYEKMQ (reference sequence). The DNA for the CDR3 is TGTGCCAGCAGCCCCGGACAGGGGACAGATGCGCAGTATTTT. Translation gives CASSPGQGTDAQYF.

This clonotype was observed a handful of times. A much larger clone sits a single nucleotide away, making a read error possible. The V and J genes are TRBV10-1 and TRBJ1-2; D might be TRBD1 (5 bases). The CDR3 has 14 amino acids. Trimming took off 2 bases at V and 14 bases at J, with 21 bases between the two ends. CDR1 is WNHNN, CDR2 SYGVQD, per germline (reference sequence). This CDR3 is CASSETRRGPSGTF. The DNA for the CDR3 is TGCGCCAGCAGTGAGACGAGAAGGGGCCCATCGGGAACCTTC.

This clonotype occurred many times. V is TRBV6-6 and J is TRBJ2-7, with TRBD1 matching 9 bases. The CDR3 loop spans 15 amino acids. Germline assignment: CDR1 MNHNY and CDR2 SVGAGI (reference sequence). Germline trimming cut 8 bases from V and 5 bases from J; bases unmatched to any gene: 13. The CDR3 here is CASRPGQGIVDEQYF. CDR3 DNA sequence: TGTGCCAGCCGTCCCGGACAGGGGATAGTCGACGAGCAGTACTTC.

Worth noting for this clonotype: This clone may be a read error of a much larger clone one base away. CDR3 sequence reads: CASSLQQRINSPLNF. CDR3 coding DNA: TGTGCCAGCAGTCTCCAACAGCGGATTAATTCACCCCTCAACTTT. The chain combines TRBV28 with TRBJ1-6; D unclear. The CDR3 has 15 residues. Germline CDR1 and CDR2: MDHEN and SYDVKM. Together with reference TRBV28 and TRBJ1-6, the CDR3 gives the full variable domain: DVKVTQSSRYLVKRTGEKVFLECVQDMDHENMFWYRQDPGLGLRLIYFSYDVKMKEKGDIPEGYSVSREKKERFSLILESASTNQTSMYLCASSLQQRINSPLNFGNGTRLTVT.

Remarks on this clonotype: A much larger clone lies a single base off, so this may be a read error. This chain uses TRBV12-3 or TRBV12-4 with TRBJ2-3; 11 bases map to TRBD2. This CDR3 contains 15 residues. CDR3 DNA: TGTGTCAGCAGTCGTAGCGGGAGGGGGACAGATACGCAGTATTTT. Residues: CVSSRSGRGTDTQYF.

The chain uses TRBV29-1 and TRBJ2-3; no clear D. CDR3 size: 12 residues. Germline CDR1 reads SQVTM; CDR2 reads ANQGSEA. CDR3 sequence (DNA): TGCAGTATTGAACCCAGCACAGATACGCAGTATTTT. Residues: CSIEPSTDTQYF.

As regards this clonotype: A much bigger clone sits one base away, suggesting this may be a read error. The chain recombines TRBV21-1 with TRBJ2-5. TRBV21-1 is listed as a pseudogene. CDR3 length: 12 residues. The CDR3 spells CTRCGYQETQYF. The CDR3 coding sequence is TGTACCAGATGTGGGTACCAAGAGACCCAGTACTTC.

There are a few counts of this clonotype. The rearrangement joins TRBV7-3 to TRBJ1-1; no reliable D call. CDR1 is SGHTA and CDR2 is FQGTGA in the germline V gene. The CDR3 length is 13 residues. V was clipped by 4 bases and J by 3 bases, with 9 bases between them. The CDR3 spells CASSSGRDTEAFF. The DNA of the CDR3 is TGTGCCAGCAGCTCCGGGCGGGACACTGAAGCTTTCTTT.

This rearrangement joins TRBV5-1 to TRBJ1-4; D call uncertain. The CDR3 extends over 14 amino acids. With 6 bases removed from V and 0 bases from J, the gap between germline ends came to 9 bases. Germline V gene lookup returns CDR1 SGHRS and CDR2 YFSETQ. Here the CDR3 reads CASNPSATNEKLFF. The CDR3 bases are TGCGCCAGCAACCCATCGGCAACTAATGAAAAACTGTTTTTT.

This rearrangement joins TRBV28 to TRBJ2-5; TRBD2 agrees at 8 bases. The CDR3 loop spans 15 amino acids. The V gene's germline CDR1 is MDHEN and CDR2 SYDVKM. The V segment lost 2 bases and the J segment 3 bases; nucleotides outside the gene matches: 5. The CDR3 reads CASSLRGLGKETQYF. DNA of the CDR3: TGTGCCAGCAGTTTAAGGGGACTAGGGAAAGAGACCCAGTACTTC.

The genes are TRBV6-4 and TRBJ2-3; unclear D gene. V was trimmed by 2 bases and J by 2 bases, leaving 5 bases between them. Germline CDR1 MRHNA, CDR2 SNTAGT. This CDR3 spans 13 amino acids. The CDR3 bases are TGTGCCAGCAGTGACGGGGTCACAGATACGCAGTATTTT. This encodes CASSDGVTDTQYF.

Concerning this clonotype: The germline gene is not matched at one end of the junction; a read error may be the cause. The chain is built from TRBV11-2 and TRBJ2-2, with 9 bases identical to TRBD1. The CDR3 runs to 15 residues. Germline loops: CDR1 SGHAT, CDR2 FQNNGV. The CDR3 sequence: CVSSSSTGGVGELFF. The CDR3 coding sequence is TGTGTCAGCAGCTCCTCGACAGGGGGGGTTGGGGAGCTGTTTTTT. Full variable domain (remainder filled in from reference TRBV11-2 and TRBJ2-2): EAGVAQSPRYKIIEKRQSVAFWCNPISGHATLYWYQQILGQGPKLLIQFQNNGVVDDSQLPKDRFSAERLKGVDSTLKIQPAKLEDSAVYLCVSSSSTGGVGELFFGEGSRLTVL.

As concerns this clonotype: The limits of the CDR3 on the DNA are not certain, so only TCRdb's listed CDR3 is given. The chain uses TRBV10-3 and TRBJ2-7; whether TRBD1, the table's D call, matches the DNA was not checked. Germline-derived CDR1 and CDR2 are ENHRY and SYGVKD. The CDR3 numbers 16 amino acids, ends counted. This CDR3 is CVISESVGQGAYEQCF.

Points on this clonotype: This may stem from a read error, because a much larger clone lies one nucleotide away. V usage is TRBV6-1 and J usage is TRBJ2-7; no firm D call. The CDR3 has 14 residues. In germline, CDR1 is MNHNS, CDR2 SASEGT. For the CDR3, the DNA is TGTACCAGCAAGAGAGATGGGCCCCCATACGAGCAGTACTTC. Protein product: CTSKRDGPPYEQYF.

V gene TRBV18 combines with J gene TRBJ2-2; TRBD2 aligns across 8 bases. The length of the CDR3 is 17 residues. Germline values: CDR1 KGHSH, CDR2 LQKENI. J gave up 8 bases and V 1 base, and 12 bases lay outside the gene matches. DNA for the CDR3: TGTGCCAGCTCACCACTCTTAGGAGCGGGAGTCGCTGGGGAGCTGTTTTTT. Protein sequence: CASSPLLGAGVAGELFF.

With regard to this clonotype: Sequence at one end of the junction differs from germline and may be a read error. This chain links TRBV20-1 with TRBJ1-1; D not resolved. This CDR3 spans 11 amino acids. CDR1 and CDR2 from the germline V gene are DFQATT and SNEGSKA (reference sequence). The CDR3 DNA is TGCAGTGCTGGATCAAACACTGAAGCTTTCTTC. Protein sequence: CSAGSNTEAFF.

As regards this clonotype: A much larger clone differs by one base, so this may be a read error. Here the CDR3 reads CTSSEWGSRFHEQYF. The DNA for the CDR3 is TGTACCAGCAGCGAGTGGGGGAGCAGGTTCCACGAGCAGTACTTC. This chain uses TRBV21-1 with TRBJ2-7; TRBD1, the table's D call, was not compared with the DNA. TRBV21-1 is an annotated pseudogene. This CDR3 is 15 amino acids long.

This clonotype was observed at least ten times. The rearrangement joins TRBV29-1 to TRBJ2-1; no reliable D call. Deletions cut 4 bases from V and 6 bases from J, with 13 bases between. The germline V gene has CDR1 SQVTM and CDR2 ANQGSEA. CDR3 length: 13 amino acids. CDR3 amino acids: CSVGSAGCNEQFF. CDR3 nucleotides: TGCAGCGTTGGGTCAGCCGGCTGCAATGAGCAGTTCTTC.

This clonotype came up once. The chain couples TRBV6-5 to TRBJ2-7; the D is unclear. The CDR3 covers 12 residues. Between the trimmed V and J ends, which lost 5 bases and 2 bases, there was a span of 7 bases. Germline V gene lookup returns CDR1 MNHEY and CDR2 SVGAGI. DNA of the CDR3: TGTGCCAGCAGTGTGGGGACCTACGAGCAGTACTTC. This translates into CASSVGTYEQYF.

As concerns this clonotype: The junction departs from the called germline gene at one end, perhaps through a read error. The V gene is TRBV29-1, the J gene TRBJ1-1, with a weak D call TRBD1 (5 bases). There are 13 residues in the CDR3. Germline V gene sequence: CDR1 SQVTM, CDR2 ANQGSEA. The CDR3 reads CSGGHLVSTEAIF. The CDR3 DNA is TGTAGCGGCGGACATCTGGTGAGCACTGAAGCTATCTTT.

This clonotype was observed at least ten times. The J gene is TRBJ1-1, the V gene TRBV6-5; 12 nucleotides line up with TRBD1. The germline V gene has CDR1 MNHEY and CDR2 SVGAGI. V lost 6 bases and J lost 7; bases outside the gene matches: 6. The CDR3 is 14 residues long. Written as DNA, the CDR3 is TGTGCCAGCAGCTCGGGACAGGGGGCGATTGAAGCTTTCTTT. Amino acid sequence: CASSSGQGAIEAFF.

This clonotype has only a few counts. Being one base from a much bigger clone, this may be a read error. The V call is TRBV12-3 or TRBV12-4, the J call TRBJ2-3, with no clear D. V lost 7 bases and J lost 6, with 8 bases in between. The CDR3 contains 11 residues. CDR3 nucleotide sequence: TGTGCCAGCATTTTCCGGGATACGCAGTATTTT. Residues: CASIFRDTQYF.